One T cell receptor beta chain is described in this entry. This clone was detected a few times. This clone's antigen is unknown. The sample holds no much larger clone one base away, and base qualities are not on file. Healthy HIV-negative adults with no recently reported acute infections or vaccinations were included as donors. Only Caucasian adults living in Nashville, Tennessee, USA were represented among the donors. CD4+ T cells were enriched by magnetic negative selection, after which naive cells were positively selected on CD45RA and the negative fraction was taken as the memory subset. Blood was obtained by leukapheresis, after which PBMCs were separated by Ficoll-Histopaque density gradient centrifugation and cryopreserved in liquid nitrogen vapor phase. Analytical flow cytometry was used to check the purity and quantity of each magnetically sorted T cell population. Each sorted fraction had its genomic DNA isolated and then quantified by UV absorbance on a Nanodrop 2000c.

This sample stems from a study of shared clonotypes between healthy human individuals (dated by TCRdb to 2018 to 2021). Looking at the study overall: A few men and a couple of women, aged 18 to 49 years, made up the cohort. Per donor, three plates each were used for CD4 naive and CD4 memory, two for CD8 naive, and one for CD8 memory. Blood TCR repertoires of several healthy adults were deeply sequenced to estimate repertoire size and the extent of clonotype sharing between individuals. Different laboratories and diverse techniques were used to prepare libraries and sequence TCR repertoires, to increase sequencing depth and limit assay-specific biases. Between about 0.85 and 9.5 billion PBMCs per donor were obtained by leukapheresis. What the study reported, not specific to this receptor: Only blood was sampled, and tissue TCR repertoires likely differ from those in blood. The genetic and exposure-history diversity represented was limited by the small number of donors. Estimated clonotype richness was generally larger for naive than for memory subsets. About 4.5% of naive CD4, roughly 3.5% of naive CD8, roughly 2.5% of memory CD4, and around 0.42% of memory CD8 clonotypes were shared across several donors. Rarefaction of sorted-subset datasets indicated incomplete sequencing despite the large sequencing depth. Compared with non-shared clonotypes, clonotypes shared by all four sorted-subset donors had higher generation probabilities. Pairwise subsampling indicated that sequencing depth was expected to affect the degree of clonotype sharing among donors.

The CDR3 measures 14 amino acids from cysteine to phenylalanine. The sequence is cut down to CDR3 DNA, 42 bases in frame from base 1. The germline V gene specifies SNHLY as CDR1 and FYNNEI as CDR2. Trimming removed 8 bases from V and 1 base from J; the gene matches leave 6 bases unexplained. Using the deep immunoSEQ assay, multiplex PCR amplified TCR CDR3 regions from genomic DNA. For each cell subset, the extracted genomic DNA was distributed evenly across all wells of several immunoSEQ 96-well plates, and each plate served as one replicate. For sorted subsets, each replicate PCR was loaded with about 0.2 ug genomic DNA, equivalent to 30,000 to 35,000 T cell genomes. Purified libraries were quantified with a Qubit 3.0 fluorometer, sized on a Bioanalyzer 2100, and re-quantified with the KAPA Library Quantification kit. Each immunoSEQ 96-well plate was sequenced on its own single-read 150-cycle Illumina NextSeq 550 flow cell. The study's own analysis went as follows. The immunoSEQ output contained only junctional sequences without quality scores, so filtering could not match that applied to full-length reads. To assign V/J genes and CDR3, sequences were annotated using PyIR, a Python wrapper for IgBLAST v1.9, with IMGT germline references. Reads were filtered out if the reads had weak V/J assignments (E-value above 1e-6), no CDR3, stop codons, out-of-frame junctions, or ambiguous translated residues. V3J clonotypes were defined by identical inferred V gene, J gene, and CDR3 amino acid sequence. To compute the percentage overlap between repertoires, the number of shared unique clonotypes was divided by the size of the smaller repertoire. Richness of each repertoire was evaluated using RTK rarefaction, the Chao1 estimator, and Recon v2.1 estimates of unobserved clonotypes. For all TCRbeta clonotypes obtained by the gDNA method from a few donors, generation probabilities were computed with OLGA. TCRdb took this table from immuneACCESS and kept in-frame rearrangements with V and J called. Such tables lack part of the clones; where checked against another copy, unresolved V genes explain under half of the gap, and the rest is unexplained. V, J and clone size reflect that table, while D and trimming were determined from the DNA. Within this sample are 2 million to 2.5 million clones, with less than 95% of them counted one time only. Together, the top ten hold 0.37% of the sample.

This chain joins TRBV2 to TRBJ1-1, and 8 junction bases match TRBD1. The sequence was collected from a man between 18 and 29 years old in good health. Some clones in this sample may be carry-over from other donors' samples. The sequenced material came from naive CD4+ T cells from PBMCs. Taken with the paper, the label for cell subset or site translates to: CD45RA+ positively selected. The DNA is TGTGCCAGCCAAGACAGGGGACGGAACACTGAAGCTTTCTTT. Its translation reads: CASQDRGRNTEAFF.